This entry concerns a single T cell receptor beta chain. This specimen comes from a study of monozygotic twins with inflammatory bowel disease. The CDR3 has 13 residues. The V gene's germline CDR1 is KGHSH and CDR2 LQKENI. TCRdb reprocessed the 5' RACE reads and reports one entry per CDR3 protein, with no DNA. Here the sample table reports more than 300,000 distinct CDR3 sequences. The sequence derives from a human donor with ulcerative colitis or Crohn's disease, or a healthy co-twin of an affected twin (not recorded which). The sequenced sample was blood. This chain uses TRBV18 with TRBJ2-5. CDR3 amino acids: CASSPTGDETQYF.